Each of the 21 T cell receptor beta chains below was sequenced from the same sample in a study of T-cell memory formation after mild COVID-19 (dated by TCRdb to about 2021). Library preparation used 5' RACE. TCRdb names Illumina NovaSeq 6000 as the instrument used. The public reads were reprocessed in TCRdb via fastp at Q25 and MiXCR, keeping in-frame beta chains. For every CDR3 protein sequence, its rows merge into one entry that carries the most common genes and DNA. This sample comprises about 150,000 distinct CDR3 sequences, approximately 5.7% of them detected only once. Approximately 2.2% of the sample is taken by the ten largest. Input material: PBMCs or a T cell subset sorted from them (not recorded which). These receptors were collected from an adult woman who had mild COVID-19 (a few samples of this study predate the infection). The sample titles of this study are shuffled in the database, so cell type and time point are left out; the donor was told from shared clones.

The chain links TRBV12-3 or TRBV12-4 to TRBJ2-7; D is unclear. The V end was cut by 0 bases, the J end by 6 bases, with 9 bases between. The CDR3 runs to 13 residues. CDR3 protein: CASSLALGFEQYF. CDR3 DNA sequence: TGTGCCAGCAGTTTAGCGCTCGGTTTCGAGCAGTACTTC.

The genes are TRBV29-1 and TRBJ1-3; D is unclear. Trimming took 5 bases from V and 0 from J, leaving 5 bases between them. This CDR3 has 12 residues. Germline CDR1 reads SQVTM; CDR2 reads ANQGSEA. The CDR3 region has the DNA TGCAGCGTTTTAAGCTCTGGAAACACCATATATTTT. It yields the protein CSVLSSGNTIYF. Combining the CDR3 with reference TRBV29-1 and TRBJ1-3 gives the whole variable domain SAVISQKPSRDICQRGTSLTIQCQVDSQVTMMFWYRQQPGQSLTLIATANQGSEATYESGFVIDKFPISRPNLTFSTLTVSNMSPEDSSIYLCSVLSSGNTIYFGEGSWLTVV.

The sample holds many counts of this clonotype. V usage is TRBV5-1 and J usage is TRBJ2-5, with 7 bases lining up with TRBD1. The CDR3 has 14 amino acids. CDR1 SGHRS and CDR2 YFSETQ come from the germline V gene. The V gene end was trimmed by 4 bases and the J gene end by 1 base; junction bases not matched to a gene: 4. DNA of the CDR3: TGCGCCAGCAGCACCGGGACAGCCCAAGAGACCCAGTACTTC. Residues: CASSTGTAQETQYF.

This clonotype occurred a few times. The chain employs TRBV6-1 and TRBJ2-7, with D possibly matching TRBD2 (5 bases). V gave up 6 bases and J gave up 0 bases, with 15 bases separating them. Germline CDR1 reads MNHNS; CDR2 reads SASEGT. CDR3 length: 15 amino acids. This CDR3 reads CASRPTGRGSYEQYF. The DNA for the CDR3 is TGTGCCAGCAGACCGACGGGTCGGGGCTCCTACGAGCAGTACTTC.

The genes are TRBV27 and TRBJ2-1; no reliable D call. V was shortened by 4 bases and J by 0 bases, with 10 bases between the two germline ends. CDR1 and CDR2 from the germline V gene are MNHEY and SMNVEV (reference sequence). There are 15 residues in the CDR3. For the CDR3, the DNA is TGTGCCAGCAGTTCAGACCAAGGCTCCTACAATGAGCAGTTCTTC. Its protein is CASSSDQGSYNEQFF.

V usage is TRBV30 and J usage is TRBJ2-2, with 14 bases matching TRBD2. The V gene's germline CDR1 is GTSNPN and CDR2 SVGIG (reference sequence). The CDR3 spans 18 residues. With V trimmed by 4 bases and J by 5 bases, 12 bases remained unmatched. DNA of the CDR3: TGTGCCTGGAAGAAACCGGGACTAGCGGGAGACTGGACCGGGGAGCTGTTTTTT. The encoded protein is CAWKKPGLAGDWTGELFF.

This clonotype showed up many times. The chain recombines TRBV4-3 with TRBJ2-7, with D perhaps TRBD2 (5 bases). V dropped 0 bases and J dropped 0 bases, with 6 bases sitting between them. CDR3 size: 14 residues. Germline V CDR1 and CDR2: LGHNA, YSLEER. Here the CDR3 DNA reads TGCGCCAGCAGCCAAGATCGGGGCTCCTACGAGCAGTACTTC. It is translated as CASSQDRGSYEQYF.

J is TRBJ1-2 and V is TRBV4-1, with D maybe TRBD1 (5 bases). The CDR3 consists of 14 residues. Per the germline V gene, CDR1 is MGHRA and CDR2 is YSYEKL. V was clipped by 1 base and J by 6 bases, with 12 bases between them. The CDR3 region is CASSQGLSGNGYTF. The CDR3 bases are TGCGCCAGCAGCCAAGGGTTATCAGGGAATGGCTACACCTTC.

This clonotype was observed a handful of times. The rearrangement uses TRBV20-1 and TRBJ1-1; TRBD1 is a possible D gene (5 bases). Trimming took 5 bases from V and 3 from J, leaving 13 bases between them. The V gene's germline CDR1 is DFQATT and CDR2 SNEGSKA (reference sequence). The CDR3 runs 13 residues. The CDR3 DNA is TGCAGTGCTCCACATCGAGGGGACACTGAAGCTTTCTTT. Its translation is CSAPHRGDTEAFF.

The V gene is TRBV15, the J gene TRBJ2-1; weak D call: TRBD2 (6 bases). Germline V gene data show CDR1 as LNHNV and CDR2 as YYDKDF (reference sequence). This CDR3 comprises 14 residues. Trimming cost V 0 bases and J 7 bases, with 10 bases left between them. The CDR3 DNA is TGTGCCACCAGCAGAGATCGGGGGTGGAATGAGCAGTTCTTC. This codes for CATSRDRGWNEQFF.

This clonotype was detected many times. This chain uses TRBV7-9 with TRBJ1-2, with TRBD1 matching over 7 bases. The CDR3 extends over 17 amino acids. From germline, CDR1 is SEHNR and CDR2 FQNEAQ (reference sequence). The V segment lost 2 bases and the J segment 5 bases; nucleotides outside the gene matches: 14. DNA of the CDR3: TGTGCCAGCAGCTTAACGGCCCCCACAGGGGCTGCTTATGGCTACACCTTC. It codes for CASSLTAPTGAAYGYTF. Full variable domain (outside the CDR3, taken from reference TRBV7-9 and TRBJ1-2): DTGVSQNPRHKITKRGQNVTFRCDPISEHNRLYWYRQTLGQGPEFLTYFQNEAQLEKSRLLSDRFSAERPKGSFSTLEIQRTEQGDSAMYLCASSLTAPTGAAYGYTFGSGTRLTVV.

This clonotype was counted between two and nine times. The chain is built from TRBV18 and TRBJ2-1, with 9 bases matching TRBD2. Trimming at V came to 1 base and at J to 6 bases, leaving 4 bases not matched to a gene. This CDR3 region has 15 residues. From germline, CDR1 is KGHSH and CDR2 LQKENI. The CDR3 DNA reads TGTGCCAGCTCACCACTAGCGGGAGAAGTCAATGAGCAGTTCTTC. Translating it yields CASSPLAGEVNEQFF.

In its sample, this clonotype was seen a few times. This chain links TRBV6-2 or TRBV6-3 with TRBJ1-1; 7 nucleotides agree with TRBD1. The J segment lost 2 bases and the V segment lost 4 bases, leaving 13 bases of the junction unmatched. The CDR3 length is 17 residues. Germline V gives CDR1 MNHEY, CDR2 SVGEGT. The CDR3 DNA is TGTGCCAGCAGTTCCCGTCTCAACGGAGGGGGCAACACTGAAGCTTTCTTT. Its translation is CASSSRLNGGGNTEAFF.

CDR3 coding DNA: TGCAGTGCTCATCGGTTGGGCGGTAGCACAGATACGCAGTATTTT. As protein: CSAHRLGGSTDTQYF. V and J are TRBV20-1 and TRBJ2-3; no reliable D call. Per the germline V gene, CDR1 is DFQATT and CDR2 is SNEGSKA (reference sequence). The V end was cut by 5 bases, the J end by 0 bases, with 15 bases between. The CDR3 extends over 15 amino acids.

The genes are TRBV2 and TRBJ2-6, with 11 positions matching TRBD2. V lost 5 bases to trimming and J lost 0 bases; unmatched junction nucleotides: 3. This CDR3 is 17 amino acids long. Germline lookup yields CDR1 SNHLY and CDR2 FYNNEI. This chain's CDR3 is CASSLTSGGSGANVLTF. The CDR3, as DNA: TGTGCCAGCAGTCTAACTAGCGGGGGCTCTGGGGCCAACGTCCTGACTTTC. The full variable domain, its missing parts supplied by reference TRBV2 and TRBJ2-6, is EPEVTQTPSHQVTQMGQEVILRCVPISNHLYFYWYRQILGQKVEFLVSFYNNEISEKSEIFDDQFSVERPDGSNFTLKIRSTKLEDSAMYFCASSLTSGGSGANVLTFGAGSRLTVL.

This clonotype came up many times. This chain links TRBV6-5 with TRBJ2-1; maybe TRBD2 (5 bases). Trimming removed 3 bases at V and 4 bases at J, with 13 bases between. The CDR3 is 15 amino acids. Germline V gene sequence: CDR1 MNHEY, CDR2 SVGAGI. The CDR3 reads CASSYYGIGYNEQFF. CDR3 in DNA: TGTGCCAGCAGTTATTACGGGATTGGGTACAATGAGCAGTTCTTC.

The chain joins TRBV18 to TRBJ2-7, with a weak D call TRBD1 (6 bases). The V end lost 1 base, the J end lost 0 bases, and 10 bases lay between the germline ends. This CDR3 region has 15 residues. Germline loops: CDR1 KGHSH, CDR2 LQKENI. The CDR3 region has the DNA TGTGCCAGCTCACCACAGGGGGAGAGCTCCTACGAGCAGTACTTC. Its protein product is CASSPQGESSYEQYF.

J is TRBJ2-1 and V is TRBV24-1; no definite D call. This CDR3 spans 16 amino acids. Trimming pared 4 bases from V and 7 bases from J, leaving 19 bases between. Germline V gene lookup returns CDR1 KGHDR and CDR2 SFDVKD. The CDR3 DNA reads TGTGCCACCAGTGAGCCACCCGTTTCCCAGGTTAATGAGCAGTTCTTC. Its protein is CATSEPPVSQVNEQFF.

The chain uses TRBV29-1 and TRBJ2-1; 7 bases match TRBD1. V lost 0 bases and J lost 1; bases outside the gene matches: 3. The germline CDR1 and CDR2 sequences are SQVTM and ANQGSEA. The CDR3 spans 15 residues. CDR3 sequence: CSVEESGQSYNEQFF. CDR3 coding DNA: TGCAGCGTTGAAGAGTCGGGACAGTCCTACAATGAGCAGTTCTTC.

The CDR3 reads CATSDSGGAVEAFF. CDR3 nucleotide sequence: TGTGCCACCAGTGATTCGGGGGGAGCGGTGGAAGCTTTCTTT. The chain has TRBV24-1 and TRBJ1-1; possible D gene TRBD1, 5 bases. The CDR3 has 14 amino acids. Germline V gene data show CDR1 as KGHDR and CDR2 as SFDVKD. With 2 bases removed from V and 8 bases from J, the gap between germline ends came to 14 bases.

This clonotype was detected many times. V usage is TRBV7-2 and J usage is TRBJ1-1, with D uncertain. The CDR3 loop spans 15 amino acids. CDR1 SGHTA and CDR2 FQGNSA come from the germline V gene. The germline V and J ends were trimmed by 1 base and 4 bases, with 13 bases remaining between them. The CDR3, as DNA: TGTGCCAGCAGCTTAGAGCCAGCTGTTGGCACTGAAGCTTTCTTT. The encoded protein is CASSLEPAVGTEAFF.